This paragraph covers one T cell receptor beta chain sequence. This entry belongs to a study of blood T cell repertoires in COVID-19. Study-level background: Sites across the United States, Italy and Spain contributed samples from acute and convalescent COVID-19. Nucleic acid was either cDNA or gDNA, and it came from T cells, B-cell-depleted T cells, or PBMCs.

V gave up 5 bases and J gave up 9 bases; unmatched junction bases: 3. Germline V lookup: CDR1 SEHNR, CDR2 FQNEAQ (reference sequence). The CDR3 has 14 amino acids. In the source study's methods: Cell counts per sample came from amplifying reference gene primers. TCRdb's copy holds only in-frame clones and misses some; the assay was immunoSEQ multiplex PCR. That table is the source of V, J and clone size, and D and trimming were worked out from the DNA. The sample carries 180,000 or so clones, 84% recorded once. The chain uses TRBV7-9 and TRBJ2-1, with TRBD2 identical over 14 bases. Sequencing was carried out using peripheral blood. The receptor was isolated from a man aged 40-49 years who had recovered from COVID-19. The CDR3 sequence: CASSIGLAGGEQFF. As DNA, the CDR3 is TGTGCCAGCAGCATTGGACTAGCGGGGGGTGAGCAGTTCTTC.